These T cell receptor beta chains were read from a single sample in a study of shared clonotypes between healthy human individuals. Clones were read by immunoSEQ multiplex PCR, and TCRdb kept only the in-frame ones, dropping some. Counted here are about 1 million clones, about 74% occurring once; the ten biggest clones make up about 1.5%. The sequencing sample was made of memory CD4+ T cells sorted from blood. Receptors were obtained from a man aged 18 to 29 in good health. Both conserved end residues are part of each CDR3. A D gene is named only where the DNA matches it firmly. Clone size is shown for a subset of rows, as once, few, many or a class of expanded clone.

- | - | TRBJ1-3 | TRBV6-1 | TGTGCCAGCAGTGTACGGGGTGGCCCAAACACCATATATTTT | CASSVRGGPNTIYF
- | - | TRBJ1-1 | TRBV6-4 | TGTGCCAGCAGGCGGGACATAATAAACCCGAACACTGAAGCTTTCTTT | CASRRDIINPNTEAFF
- | - | TRBJ2-1 | TRBV5-4 | TGTGCCAGCAGCTTGGCGGGAGTCTCCTACAATGAGCAGTTCTTC | CASSLAGVSYNEQFF
TRBD1 | - | TRBJ1-2 | TRBV2 | TGTGCCAGCAGTCTCGCAGGGACAGGGAGAGGCTACACCTTC | CASSLAGTGRGYTF
TRBD2 | once | TRBJ2-7 | TRBV11-2 | TGTGCCAGCAAACCGACTAGCGGGGGAATATACGAGCAGTACTTC | CASKPTSGGIYEQYF
TRBD1 | - | TRBJ1-2 | TRBV10-3 | TGTGCCATCAGTGAGTCGACAGGGGGAGAATCCTTCTTC | CAISESTGGESFF
- | - | TRBJ2-6 | TRBV18 | TGTGCCAGCTCACCACCGCGCTCTGGGGCCAACGTCCTGACTTTC | CASSPPRSGANVLTF
- | - | TRBJ2-5 | TRBV4-3 | TGCGCCAGCAGCCAAAACCATGGGAAGGGAGAGACCCAGTACTTC | CASSQNHGKGETQYF
- | few | TRBJ1-1 | TRBV18 | TGTGCCAGCTCACCTCCCAATGAGGTGGGACTACTAGCTTTCTTT | CASSPPNEVGLLAFF
TRBD2 | - | TRBJ2-7 | TRBV5-4 | TGTGCCAGCAGCACCGGGACTAGCAAGTACGAGCAGTACTTC | CASSTGTSKYEQYF
- | - | TRBJ1-2 | TRBV2 | TGTGCCAGCAGTGAAGCGCGGCAGGGAAGCTACACCTTC | CASSEARQGSYTF